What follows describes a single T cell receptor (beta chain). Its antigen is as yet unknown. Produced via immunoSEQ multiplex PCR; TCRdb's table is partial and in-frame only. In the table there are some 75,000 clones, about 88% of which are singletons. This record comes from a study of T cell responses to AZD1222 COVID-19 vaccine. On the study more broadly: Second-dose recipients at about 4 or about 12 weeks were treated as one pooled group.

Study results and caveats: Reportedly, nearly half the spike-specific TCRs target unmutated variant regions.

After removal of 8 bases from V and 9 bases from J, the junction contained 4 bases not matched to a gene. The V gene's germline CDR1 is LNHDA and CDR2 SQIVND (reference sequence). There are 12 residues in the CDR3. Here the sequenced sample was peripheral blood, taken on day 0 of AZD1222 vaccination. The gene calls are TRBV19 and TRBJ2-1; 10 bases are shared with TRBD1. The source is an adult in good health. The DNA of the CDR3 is TGTGCCAGTTCGGACAGGGGGTTTGAGCAGTTCTTC. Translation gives CASSDRGFEQFF.